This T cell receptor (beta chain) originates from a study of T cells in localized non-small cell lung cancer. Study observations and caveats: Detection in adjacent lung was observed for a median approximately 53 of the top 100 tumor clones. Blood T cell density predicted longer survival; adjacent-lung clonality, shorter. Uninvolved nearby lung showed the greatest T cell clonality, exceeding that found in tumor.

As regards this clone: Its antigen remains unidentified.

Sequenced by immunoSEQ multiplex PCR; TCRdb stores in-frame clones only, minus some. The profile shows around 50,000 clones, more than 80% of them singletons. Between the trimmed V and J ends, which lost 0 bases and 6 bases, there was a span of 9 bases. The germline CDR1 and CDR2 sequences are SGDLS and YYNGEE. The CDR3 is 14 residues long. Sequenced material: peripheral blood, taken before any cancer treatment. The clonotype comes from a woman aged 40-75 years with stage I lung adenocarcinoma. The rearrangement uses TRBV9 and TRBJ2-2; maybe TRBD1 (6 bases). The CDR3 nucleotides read TGTGCCAGCAGCGTAGCAGGGACACCCGGGGAGCTGTTTTTT. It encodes CASSVAGTPGELFF.